Described below is a single TCR beta chain sequence and its context. Germline is not matched at one junction end, which may reflect a read error. As handled by the study authors: Using reference gene primer amplification, nucleated cell counts were estimated. Assay: immunoSEQ multiplex PCR; the TCRdb copy retains only in-frame clones and omits some. From that table come the V and J calls and clone size; the DNA was used to work out D and trimming. Here the sample spans around 120,000 clones, less than 85% being singletons. Per germline, CDR1 SSHAT and CDR2 FNYEAQ (reference sequence). The CDR3 sequence is 14 residues long. This record belongs to a study of blood T cell repertoires in COVID-19. Study-level information: PBMCs, B-cell-depleted T cells, or T cells provided the cDNA or gDNA that made up the material.

The source is a man aged 25 to 40 with acute or convalescent COVID-19. Sample: peripheral blood. The rearrangement uses TRBV7-7 and TRBJ2-3; D may be TRBD1 (5 bases). DNA for the CDR3: TGTGCTAGCAGCTTAGGACACGGCACAGATACGCAGTATTTT. Translated, it gives CASSLGHGTDTQYF.